This T cell receptor beta chain appears in the sequencing data of a study of blood T cells in healthy people across ages. Combining a sample-barcoded 5' primer with a J-beta primer mix, a second PCR ran for roughly 7 to 11 cycles. TCRdb processed the 5' RACE reads anew with MiXCR; each CDR3 protein has one entry. The table lists around 1,500,000 distinct CDR3 sequences, roughly 27% of them singletons, with 7.7% in the top ten. Germline CDR1 and CDR2: DFQATT and SNEGSKA (reference sequence). The CDR3 extends over 15 amino acids. In the case of this clonotype: The junction differs from germline at one of its ends, possibly a read error.

This clonotype originated in a woman aged 25 to 39 in good health. Sequencing was done on a sample of blood. This chain uses TRBV20-1 with TRBJ2-7; D is possibly TRBD1 (6 bases). CDR3 in amino acids: CGASQQGPSSYEQYF. CDR3 coding DNA: TGCGGTGCTAGTCAACAGGGCCCAAGCTCCTACGAGCAGTACTTC.